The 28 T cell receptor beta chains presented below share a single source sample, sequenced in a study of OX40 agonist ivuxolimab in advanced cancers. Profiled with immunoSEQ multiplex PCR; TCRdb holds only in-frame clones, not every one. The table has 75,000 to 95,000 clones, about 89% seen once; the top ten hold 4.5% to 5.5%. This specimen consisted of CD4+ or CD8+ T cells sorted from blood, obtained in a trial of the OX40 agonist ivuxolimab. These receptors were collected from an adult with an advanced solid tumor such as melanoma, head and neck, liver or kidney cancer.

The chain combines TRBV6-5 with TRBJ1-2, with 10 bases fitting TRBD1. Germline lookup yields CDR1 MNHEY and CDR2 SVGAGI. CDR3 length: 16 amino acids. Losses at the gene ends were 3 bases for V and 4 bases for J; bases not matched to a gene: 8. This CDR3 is CASSYIRTGGSYGYTF. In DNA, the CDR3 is TGTGCCAGCAGTTATATCAGGACAGGGGGTTCCTATGGCTACACCTTC.

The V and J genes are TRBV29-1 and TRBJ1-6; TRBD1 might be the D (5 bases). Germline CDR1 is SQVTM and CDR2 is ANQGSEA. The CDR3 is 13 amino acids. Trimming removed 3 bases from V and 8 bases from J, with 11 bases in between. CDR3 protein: CSVDPGGDSPLHF. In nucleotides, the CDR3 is TGCAGCGTTGATCCGGGGGGGGATTCACCCCTCCACTTT.

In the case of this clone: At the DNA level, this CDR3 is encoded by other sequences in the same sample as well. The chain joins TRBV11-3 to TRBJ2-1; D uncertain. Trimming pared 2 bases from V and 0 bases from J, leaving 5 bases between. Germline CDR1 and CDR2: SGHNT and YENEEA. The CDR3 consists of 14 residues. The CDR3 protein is CASSLLLSYNEQFF. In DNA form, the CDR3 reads TGTGCCAGCAGCTTACTCCTCTCCTACAATGAGCAGTTCTTC. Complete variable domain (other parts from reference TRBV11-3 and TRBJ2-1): EAGVVQSPRYKIIEKKQPVAFWCNPISGHNTLYWYLQNLGQGPELLIRYENEEAVDDSQLPKDRFSAERLKGVDSTLKIQPAELGDSAVYLCASSLLLSYNEQFFGPGTRLTVL.

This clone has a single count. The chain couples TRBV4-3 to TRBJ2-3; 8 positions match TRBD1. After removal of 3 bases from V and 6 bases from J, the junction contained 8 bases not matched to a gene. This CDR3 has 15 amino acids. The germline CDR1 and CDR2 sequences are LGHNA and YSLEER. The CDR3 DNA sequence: TGCGCCAGCAGCCACGGACAGGGACAGTCGGATACGCAGTATTTT. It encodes CASSHGQGQSDTQYF.

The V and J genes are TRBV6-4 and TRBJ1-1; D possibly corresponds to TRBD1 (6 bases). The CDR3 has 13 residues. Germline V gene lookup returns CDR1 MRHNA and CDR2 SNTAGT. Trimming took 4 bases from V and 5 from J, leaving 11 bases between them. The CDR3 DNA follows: TGTGCCAGCAGTGCCGGGACAATTACTGAAGCTTTCTTT. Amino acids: CASSAGTITEAFF.

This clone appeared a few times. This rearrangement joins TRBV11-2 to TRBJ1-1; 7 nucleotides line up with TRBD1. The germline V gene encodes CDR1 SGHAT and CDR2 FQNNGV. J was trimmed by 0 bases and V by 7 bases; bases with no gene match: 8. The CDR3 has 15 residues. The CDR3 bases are TGTGCCAGCAACCGGGACAGAGACATGAACACTGAAGCTTTCTTT. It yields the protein CASNRDRDMNTEAFF.

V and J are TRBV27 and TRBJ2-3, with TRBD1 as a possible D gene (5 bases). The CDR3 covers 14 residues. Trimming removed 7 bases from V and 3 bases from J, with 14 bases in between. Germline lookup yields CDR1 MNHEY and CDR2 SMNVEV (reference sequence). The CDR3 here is CASNRQGGTDTQYF. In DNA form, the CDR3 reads TGTGCCAGCAACAGGCAGGGTGGAACAGATACGCAGTATTTT.

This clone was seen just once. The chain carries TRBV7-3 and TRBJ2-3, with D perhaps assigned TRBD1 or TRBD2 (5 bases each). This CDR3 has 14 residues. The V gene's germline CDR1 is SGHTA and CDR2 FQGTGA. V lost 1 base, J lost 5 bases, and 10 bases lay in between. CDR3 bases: TGTGCCAGCAGCTTAATGTCAGGGAGAGATACGCAGTATTTT. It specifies CASSLMSGRDTQYF.

The CDR3 region has the DNA TGTGCCAGCAGCTTAGTCCCAGGGACCGCGGGACTGTTTTTT. Translating gives CASSLVPGTAGLFF. The V gene is TRBV7-2, the J gene TRBJ1-4, with D maybe TRBD1 (5 bases). CDR1 is SGHTA and CDR2 is FQGNSA in the germline V gene. Between the trimmed V and J ends, which lost 1 base and 13 bases, there was a span of 16 bases. The CDR3 totals 14 residues.

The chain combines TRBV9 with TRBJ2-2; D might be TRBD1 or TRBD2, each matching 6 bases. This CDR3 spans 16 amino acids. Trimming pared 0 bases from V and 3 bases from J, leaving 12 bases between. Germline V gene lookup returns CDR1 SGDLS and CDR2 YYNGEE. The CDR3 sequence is CASSVAGAIDTGELFF. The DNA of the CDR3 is TGTGCCAGCAGCGTAGCGGGGGCGATAGACACCGGGGAGCTGTTTTTT.

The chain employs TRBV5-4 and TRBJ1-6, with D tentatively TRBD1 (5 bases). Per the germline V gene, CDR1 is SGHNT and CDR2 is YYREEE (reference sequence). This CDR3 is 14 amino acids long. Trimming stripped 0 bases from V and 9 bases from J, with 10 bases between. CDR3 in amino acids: CASSLERDGSPLHF. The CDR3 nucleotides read TGTGCCAGCAGCTTGGAGAGGGACGGTTCACCCCTCCACTTT.

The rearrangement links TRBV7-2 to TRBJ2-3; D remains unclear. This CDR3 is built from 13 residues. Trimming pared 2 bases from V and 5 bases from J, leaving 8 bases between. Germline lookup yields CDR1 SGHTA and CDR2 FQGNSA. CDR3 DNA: TGTGCCAGCAGCTTATGGTACGGAGATACGCAGTATTTT. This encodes CASSLWYGDTQYF.

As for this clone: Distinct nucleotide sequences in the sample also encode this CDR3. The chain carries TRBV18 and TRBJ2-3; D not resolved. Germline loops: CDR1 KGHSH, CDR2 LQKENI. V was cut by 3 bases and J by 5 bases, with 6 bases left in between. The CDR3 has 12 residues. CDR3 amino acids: CASSPLGDTQYF. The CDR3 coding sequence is TGTGCCAGCTCACCTCTGGGAGATACGCAGTATTTT.

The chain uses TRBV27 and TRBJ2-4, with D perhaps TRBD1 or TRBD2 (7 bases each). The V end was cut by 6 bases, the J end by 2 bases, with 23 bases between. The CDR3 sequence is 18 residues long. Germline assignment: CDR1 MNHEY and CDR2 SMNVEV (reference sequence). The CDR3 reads CASSERGSGTDTKNIQYF. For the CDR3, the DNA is TGTGCCAGCAGCGAACGAGGAAGCGGGACAGACACCAAAAACATTCAGTACTTC.

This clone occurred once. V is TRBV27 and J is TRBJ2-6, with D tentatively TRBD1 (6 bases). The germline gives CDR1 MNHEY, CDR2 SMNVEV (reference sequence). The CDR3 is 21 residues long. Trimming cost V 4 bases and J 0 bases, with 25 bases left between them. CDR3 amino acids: CASSSIQGRSRVSSGANVLTF. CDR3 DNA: TGTGCCAGCAGTTCAATACAGGGCCGCTCTAGGGTAAGCTCTGGGGCCAACGTCCTGACTTTC. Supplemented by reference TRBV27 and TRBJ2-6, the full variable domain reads EAQVTQNPRYLITVTGKKLTVTCSQNMNHEYMSWYRQDPGLGLRQIYYSMNVEVTDKGDVPEGYKVSRKEKRNFPLILESPSPNQTSLYFCASSSIQGRSRVSSGANVLTFGAGSRLTVL.

The CDR3 loop is CASTGIATSYEQYF. CDR3 nucleotide sequence: TGTGCCAGTACAGGGATTGCTACCTCCTACGAGCAGTACTTC. The J gene is TRBJ2-7, the V gene TRBV2, with D perhaps TRBD1 (6 bases). With 9 bases removed from V and 0 bases from J, the gap between germline ends came to 15 bases. The germline CDR1 and CDR2 sequences are SNHLY and FYNNEI. This CDR3 is 14 amino acids long.

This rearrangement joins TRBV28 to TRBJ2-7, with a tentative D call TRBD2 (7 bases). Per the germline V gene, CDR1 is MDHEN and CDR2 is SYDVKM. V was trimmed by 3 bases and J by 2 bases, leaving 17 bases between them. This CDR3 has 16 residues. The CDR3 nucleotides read TGTGCCAGCAGTTTGGGGGGGCTAGCGGACCCCTACGAGCAGTACGTC. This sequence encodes CASSLGGLADPYEQYV.

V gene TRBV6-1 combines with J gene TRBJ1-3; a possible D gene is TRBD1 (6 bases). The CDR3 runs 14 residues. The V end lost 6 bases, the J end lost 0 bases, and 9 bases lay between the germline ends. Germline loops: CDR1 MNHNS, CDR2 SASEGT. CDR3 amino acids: CASRDRSSGNTIYF. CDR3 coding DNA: TGTGCCAGCAGGGACAGAAGCTCTGGAAACACCATATATTTT.

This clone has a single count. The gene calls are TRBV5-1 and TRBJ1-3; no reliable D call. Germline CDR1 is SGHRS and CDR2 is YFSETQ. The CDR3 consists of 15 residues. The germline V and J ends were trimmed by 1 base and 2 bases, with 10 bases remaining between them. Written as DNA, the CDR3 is TGCGCCAGCAGCTTGTCGGGAACAACTGGAAACACCATATATTTT. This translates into CASSLSGTTGNTIYF. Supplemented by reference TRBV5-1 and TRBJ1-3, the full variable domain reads KAGVTQTPRYLIKTRGQQVTLSCSPISGHRSVSWYQQTPGQGLQFLFEYFSETQRNKGNFPGRFSGRQFSNSRSEMNVSTLELGDSALYLCASSLSGTTGNTIYFGEGSWLTVV.

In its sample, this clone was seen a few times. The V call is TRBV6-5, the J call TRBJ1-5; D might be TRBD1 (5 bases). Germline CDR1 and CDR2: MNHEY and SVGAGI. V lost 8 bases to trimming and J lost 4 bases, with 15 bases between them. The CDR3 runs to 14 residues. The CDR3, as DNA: TGTGCCAGCTTAGGTCAGGGTCGGAATCAGCCCCAGCATTTT. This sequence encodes CASLGQGRNQPQHF.

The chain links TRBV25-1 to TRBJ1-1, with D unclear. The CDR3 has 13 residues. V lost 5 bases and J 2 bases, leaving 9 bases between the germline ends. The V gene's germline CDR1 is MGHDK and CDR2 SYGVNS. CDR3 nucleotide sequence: TGTGCCAGCAGTCCCGGTGCTAACACTGAAGCTTTCTTT. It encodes CASSPGANTEAFF.

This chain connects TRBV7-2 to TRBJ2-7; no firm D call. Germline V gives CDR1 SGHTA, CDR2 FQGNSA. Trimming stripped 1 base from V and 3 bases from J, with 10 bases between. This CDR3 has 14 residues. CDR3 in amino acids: CASSLVPENYEQYV. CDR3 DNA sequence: TGTGCCAGCAGCTTAGTTCCGGAGAACTACGAGCAGTACGTC.

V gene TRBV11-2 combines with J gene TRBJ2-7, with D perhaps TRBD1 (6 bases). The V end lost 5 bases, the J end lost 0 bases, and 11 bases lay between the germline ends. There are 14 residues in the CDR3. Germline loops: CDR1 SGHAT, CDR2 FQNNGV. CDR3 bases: TGTGCCAGCAGCCAAGAGACAGGCTCCTACGAGCAGTACTTC. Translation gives CASSQETGSYEQYF.

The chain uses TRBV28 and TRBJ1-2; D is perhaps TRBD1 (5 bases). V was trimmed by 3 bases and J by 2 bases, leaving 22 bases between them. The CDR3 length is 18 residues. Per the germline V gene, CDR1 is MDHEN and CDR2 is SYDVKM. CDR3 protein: CASSFPGSPRQKNYGYTF. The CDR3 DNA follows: TGTGCCAGCAGTTTCCCGGGGTCTCCGAGACAGAAAAACTATGGCTACACCTTC.

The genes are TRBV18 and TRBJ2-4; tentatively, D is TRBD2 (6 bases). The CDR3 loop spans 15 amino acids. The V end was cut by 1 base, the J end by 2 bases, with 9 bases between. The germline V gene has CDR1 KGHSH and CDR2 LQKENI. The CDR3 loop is CASSPLRDSKNIQYF. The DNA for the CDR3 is TGTGCCAGCTCACCACTCAGGGACTCCAAAAACATTCAGTACTTC. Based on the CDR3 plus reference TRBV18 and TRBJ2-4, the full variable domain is NAGVMQNPRHLVRRRGQEARLRCSPMKGHSHVYWYRQLPEEGLKFMVYLQKENIIDESGMPKERFSAEFPKEGPSILRIQQVVRGDSAAYFCASSPLRDSKNIQYFGAGTRLSVL.

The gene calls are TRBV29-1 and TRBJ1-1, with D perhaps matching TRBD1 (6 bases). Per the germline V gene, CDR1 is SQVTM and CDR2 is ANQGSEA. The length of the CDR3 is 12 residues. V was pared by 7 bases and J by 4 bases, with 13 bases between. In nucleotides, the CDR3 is TGCAGCGCCCACCAGGGGAGCACTGAAGCTTTCTTT. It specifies CSAHQGSTEAFF.

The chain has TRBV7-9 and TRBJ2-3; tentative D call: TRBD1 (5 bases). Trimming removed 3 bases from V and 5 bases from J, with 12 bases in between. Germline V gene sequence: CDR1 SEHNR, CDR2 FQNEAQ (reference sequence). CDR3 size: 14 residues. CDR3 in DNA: TGTGCCAGCAGCTTTGGGCAGGGCGAAGATACGCAGTATTTT. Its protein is CASSFGQGEDTQYF. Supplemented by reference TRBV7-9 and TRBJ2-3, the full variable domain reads DTGVSQNPRHKITKRGQNVTFRCDPISEHNRLYWYRQTLGQGPEFLTYFQNEAQLEKSRLLSDRFSAERPKGSFSTLEIQRTEQGDSAMYLCASSFGQGEDTQYFGPGTRLTVL.

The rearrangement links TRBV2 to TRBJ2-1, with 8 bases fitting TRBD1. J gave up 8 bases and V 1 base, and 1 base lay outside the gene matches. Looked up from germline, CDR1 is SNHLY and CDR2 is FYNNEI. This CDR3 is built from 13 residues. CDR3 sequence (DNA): TGTGCCAGCAGTGAAGGGACAGGGCATGAGCAGTTCTTC. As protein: CASSEGTGHEQFF.